The 7 T cell receptor beta chains below all came from one sample that was sequenced in a study of shared clonotypes between healthy human individuals. The assay was immunoSEQ multiplex PCR, and TCRdb's table has in-frame clones only and misses some. The sample includes just over 2,000,000 clones, approximately 94% seen only once; the top ten take roughly 1%. It was CD45RO-negative cells, positively selected for CCR7, that made up naive CD8 cells, with terminally differentiated effector memory CD45RA+ cells excluded. Material: naive CD8+ T cells sorted from blood. These receptor sequences come from a man younger than 35 in good health.

V usage is TRBV7-2 and J usage is TRBJ1-2; TRBD1 is a possible D gene (6 bases). The ends were cut back, 1 base at V and 5 bases at J, with 17 bases in the middle. The length of the CDR3 is 16 residues. Germline V CDR1 and CDR2: SGHTA, FQGNSA. The chain's CDR3 is CASSLGFQGYGYGYTF. The CDR3 DNA sequence: TGTGCCAGCAGCTTAGGTTTTCAGGGGTATGGATATGGCTACACCTTC. Together with reference TRBV7-2 and TRBJ1-2, the CDR3 gives the full variable domain: GAGVSQSPSNKVTEKGKDVELRCDPISGHTALYWYRQSLGQGLEFLIYFQGNSAPDKSGLPSDRFSAERTGGSVSTLTIQRTQQEDSAVYLCASSLGFQGYGYGYTFGSGTRLTVV.

As to this clone: An end of the junction differs from the germline gene, which may be a read error. The V gene is TRBV4-1, the J gene TRBJ1-6, with TRBD1 as a possible D gene (6 bases). The CDR3 contains 15 residues. Germline V gives CDR1 MGHRA, CDR2 YSYEKL. CDR3 bases: TGCGCCAGCAGCCAAGAGCGGACAGTTGGGTCACCCCTCCGCTTT. The encoded protein is CASSQERTVGSPLRF.

Details on this clone: This sample includes further DNA sequences coding for the same CDR3. The DNA for the CDR3 is TGTGCCAGCAGCTCCACTAGCATTGAGCAGTTCTTC. Protein sequence: CASSSTSIEQFF. The rearrangement joins TRBV7-9 to TRBJ2-1; weak D call: TRBD2 (6 bases). Germline V lookup: CDR1 SEHNR, CDR2 FQNEAQ (reference sequence). Trimming took off 4 bases at V and 9 bases at J, with 10 bases between the two ends. CDR3 length: 12 residues.

The chain carries TRBV27 and TRBJ2-1, with TRBD2 identical over 10 bases. V lost 7 bases, J lost 5 bases, and 17 bases stayed unmatched. The germline CDR1 and CDR2 sequences are MNHEY and SMNVEV (reference sequence). This CDR3 comprises 18 residues. CDR3 sequence reads: CASTWVGALGLADNEQFF. The CDR3 DNA sequence: TGTGCCAGCACGTGGGTCGGGGCACTAGGACTAGCGGACAATGAGCAGTTCTTC.

V usage is TRBV5-1 and J usage is TRBJ2-1; TRBD2 matches at 15 bases. The germline V gene encodes CDR1 SGHRS and CDR2 YFSETQ. V was clipped by 3 bases and J by 4 bases; unmatched bases: 5. The CDR3 consists of 17 residues. CDR3 sequence: CASSSGLAGGHYNEQFF. The CDR3 nucleotides are TGCGCCAGCAGCTCGGGACTAGCGGGGGGCCATTACAATGAGCAGTTCTTC.

The count of this clone is one. This chain connects TRBV27 to TRBJ2-7, with D perhaps given as TRBD1 or TRBD2 (5 bases each). Germline CDR1 MNHEY, CDR2 SMNVEV (reference sequence). CDR3 size: 13 residues. Trimming left V 3 bases short and J 6 bases short, with 12 bases between. CDR3 sequence: CASSFARAGEQYF. The CDR3 region has the DNA TGTGCCAGCAGTTTTGCCAGGGCGGGCGAGCAGTACTTC.

The J gene is TRBJ2-3, the V gene TRBV28, with D perhaps given as TRBD1 or TRBD2 (5 bases each). The germline CDR1 and CDR2 sequences are MDHEN and SYDVKM. V lost 7 bases and J 4 bases, leaving 21 bases between the germline ends. The CDR3 length is 16 residues. Written as DNA, the CDR3 is TGTGCCAGCACCTCCGAGGTCGGGGCTACCGCAGATACGCAGTATTTT. Translated: CASTSEVGATADTQYF.